The next 17 T cell receptor beta chains were all read from a single sample in a study of cytomegalovirus exposure and HLA in healthy donors. PCR primers comprised 60 Vbeta and 13 Jbeta primers. Profiling relied on immunoSEQ multiplex PCR, and the TCRdb table lists in-frame clones only, not all of them. The data show 150,000 to 200,000 clones, roughly 78% seen once. The sequencing input was PBMCs. These receptors all come from a boy aged 5-17 years in good health and CMV-seronegative.

This sequence joins TRBV25-1 and TRBJ2-7, with TRBD1 as a possible D gene (5 bases). The CDR3 is made up of 18 amino acids. V lost 1 base to trimming and J lost 1 base, with 20 bases between them. The germline V gene encodes CDR1 MGHDK and CDR2 SYGVNS. The CDR3 region is CASSESMGPTATSYEQYF. Here the CDR3 DNA reads TGTGCCAGCAGTGAATCGATGGGCCCGACAGCTACTTCCTACGAGCAGTACTTC.

The genes are TRBV2 and TRBJ2-7; weak D call: TRBD1 (5 bases). The CDR3 is 14 amino acids. CDR1 is SNHLY, CDR2 FYNNEI, per germline. Trimming cost V 4 bases and J 3 bases, with 13 bases left between them. The CDR3 sequence: CASSVMGRGYEQYF. The CDR3 DNA reads as TGTGCCAGCAGTGTCATGGGAAGGGGCTACGAGCAGTACTTC.

A single count supports this clone. The chain carries TRBV5-1 and TRBJ1-1; 8 bases agree with TRBD1. The CDR3 totals 16 residues. V was clipped by 3 bases and J by 3 bases; unmatched bases: 10. The germline gives CDR1 SGHRS, CDR2 YFSETQ. The CDR3 DNA reads as TGCGCCAGCAGCTCTCCTGACAGGGGTTGGGACACTGAAGCTTTCTTT. Protein: CASSSPDRGWDTEAFF.

The gene calls are TRBV4-1 and TRBJ1-2, with TRBD1 matching 7 bases. Germline CDR1 is MGHRA and CDR2 is YSYEKL. The CDR3 has 15 amino acids. J gave up 7 bases and V 4 bases, and 12 bases lay outside the gene matches. The CDR3 DNA reads as TGCGCCAGCAGCCGTGACAGGGAAACCCTCTCTGGCTACACCTTC. It translates to CASSRDRETLSGYTF.

The table lists this clone with a few counts. This sample also contains other DNA sequences that code for the same CDR3. The chain carries TRBV18 and TRBJ1-2; 9 bases fit TRBD1. CDR1 KGHSH and CDR2 LQKENI come from the germline V gene. This CDR3 has 13 residues. Trimming took 3 bases from V and 4 from J; bases not matched to a gene: 0. The CDR3 reads CASSPTGGYGYTF. CDR3 DNA: TGTGCCAGCTCACCGACAGGGGGCTATGGCTACACCTTC. Full variable domain (missing parts from reference TRBV18 and TRBJ1-2): NAGVMQNPRHLVRRRGQEARLRCSPMKGHSHVYWYRQLPEEGLKFMVYLQKENIIDESGMPKERFSAEFPKEGPSILRIQQVVRGDSAAYFCASSPTGGYGYTFGSGTRLTVV.

V and J are TRBV30 and TRBJ1-1; 9 bases agree with TRBD1. The CDR3 consists of 15 residues. The trim removed 8 bases at V and 10 bases at J, leaving 20 bases unmatched. Germline V lookup: CDR1 GTSNPN, CDR2 SVGIG (reference sequence). CDR3 loop: CAVDPVGTGSFGAFF. The CDR3 nucleotides are TGTGCCGTGGACCCCGTTGGGACAGGGAGTTTCGGAGCTTTCTTT.

V and J are TRBV7-9 and TRBJ2-2; TRBD1 agrees at 10 bases. Germline loops: CDR1 SEHNR, CDR2 FQNEAQ (reference sequence). The trim removed 3 bases at V and 3 bases at J, leaving 1 base unmatched. This CDR3 has 15 residues. CDR3: CASSFGQGDTGELFF. CDR3 nucleotide sequence: TGTGCCAGCAGCTTTGGACAGGGGGACACCGGGGAGCTGTTTTTT.

J is TRBJ2-7 and V is TRBV29-1; no firm D call. CDR3 length: 13 amino acids. Germline V gene data show CDR1 as SQVTM and CDR2 as ANQGSEA. The V end lost 3 bases, the J end lost 2 bases, and 11 bases lay between the germline ends. The CDR3 protein is CSVEGQYTYEQYF. In nucleotides, the CDR3 is TGCAGCGTTGAGGGCCAGTACACCTACGAGCAGTACTTC.

This clone occurred once. The V gene is TRBV7-9, the J gene TRBJ2-5; 8 bases map to TRBD1. This CDR3 comprises 16 residues. Germline CDR1 and CDR2: SEHNR and FQNEAQ (reference sequence). After removal of 1 base from V and 2 bases from J, the junction contained 6 bases not matched to a gene. This CDR3 reads CASSLGAGGRQETQYF. The CDR3 region has the DNA TGTGCCAGCAGCTTAGGGGCAGGGGGCCGGCAAGAGACCCAGTACTTC.

V is TRBV25-1 and J is TRBJ2-7, with D hard to call. CDR1 MGHDK and CDR2 SYGVNS come from the germline V gene. This CDR3 has 15 residues. Between the trimmed V and J ends, which lost 1 base and 0 bases, there was a span of 10 bases. The CDR3 DNA sequence: TGTGCCAGCAGTGAATCTACGGTCGACTCCTACGAGCAGTACTTC. This translates into CASSESTVDSYEQYF.

The V and J genes are TRBV10-3 and TRBJ2-1; D gene unclear. CDR1 is ENHRY, CDR2 SYGVKD, per germline. This CDR3 has 13 amino acids. V shed 3 bases and J shed 8 bases, with 11 bases lying between them. CDR3 in amino acids: CAISDSAADEQFF. CDR3 nucleotides: TGTGCCATCAGTGACTCCGCGGCAGATGAGCAGTTCTTC.

This clone was observed a single time. This chain links TRBV6-4 with TRBJ2-3, with TRBD1 identical over 10 bases. This CDR3 has 15 amino acids. The germline V gene has CDR1 MRHNA and CDR2 SNTAGT. V shed 5 bases and J 1 base; nucleotides not matched to a gene: 3. CDR3 bases: TGTGCCAGCAGTCCCGGACAGGGGGGCACAGATACGCAGTATTTT. It translates to CASSPGQGGTDTQYF.

The V call is TRBV16, the J call TRBJ1-2; a weak D match, TRBD1 (6 bases). V lost 4 bases and J 10 bases, leaving 25 bases between the germline ends. The CDR3 is 16 amino acids. Germline loops: CDR1 KGHSY, CDR2 FQNENV. The CDR3 region has the DNA TGTGCCAGCAGCCGCGAAACTGGGGGGGAGGGACACCCCTACACCTTC. Protein sequence: CASSRETGGEGHPYTF.

This chain connects TRBV9 to TRBJ1-2, with D possibly TRBD1 on 6 matching bases. The CDR3 contains 17 residues. From germline, CDR1 is SGDLS and CDR2 YYNGEE. Deletions cut 4 bases from V and 4 bases from J, with 23 bases between. CDR3 coding DNA: TGTGCCAGCAGCCCTCTTGTAGAAGGGACACCTGTCTATGGCTACACCTTC. This encodes CASSPLVEGTPVYGYTF.

The genes are TRBV11-2 and TRBJ1-2; D not certain. Germline CDR1 SGHAT, CDR2 FQNNGV. This CDR3 contains 14 residues. V lost 1 base to trimming and J lost 6 bases, with 12 bases between them. The CDR3 DNA reads as TGTGCCAGCAGCTTAGTTCCGCTCCGGGATGGCTACACCTTC. This codes for CASSLVPLRDGYTF.

The V call is TRBV5-4, the J call TRBJ2-5, with 8 bases matching TRBD1. Germline CDR1 reads SGHNT; CDR2 reads YYREEE (reference sequence). J gave up 3 bases and V 5 bases, and 3 bases lay outside the gene matches. This CDR3 spans 13 amino acids. The CDR3 DNA follows: TGTGCCAGCAGTCTGGACAGGGAAGAGACCCAGTACTTC. Translation: CASSLDREETQYF.

This chain connects TRBV7-9 to TRBJ1-1; D perhaps matches TRBD1 (6 bases). Germline loops: CDR1 SEHNR, CDR2 FQNEAQ (reference sequence). The length of the CDR3 is 14 residues. Trimming took off 3 bases at V and 1 base at J, with 9 bases between the two ends. This CDR3 reads CASSFGDTNTEAFF. The CDR3 DNA sequence: TGTGCCAGCAGCTTCGGGGACACGAACACTGAAGCTTTCTTT.